One sample yielded the 29 T cell receptor beta chains listed below, sequenced in a study of blood T cell repertoires in COVID-19. TCRdb keeps only in-frame clones here, not all; method: immunoSEQ multiplex PCR. The table has under 300,000 clones, 70% to 90% seen once. The source material was PBMCs or T cells enriched from blood (not recorded which). These receptors all come from a woman between 50 and 59 years old who had been exposed to COVID-19.

With respect to this clone: Other DNA sequences in this specimen translate into the identical CDR3. The genes are TRBV12-3 or TRBV12-4 and TRBJ1-1; D remains unclear. CDR3 length: 13 amino acids. V lost 3 bases and J 1 base, leaving 6 bases between the germline ends. The CDR3 spells CASSFSRNTEAFF. The CDR3 DNA follows: TGTGCCAGCAGTTTTAGTCGGAACACTGAAGCTTTCTTT.

The chain employs TRBV13 and TRBJ2-1, with 7 bases identical to TRBD1. The V segment lost 6 bases and the J segment 7 bases; nucleotides outside the gene matches: 6. The CDR3 is made up of 13 amino acids. CDR1 PRHDT and CDR2 FYEKMQ come from the germline V gene (reference sequence). The CDR3 reads CASRGQPKNEQFF. The CDR3 DNA is TGTGCCAGCAGGGGACAGCCAAAGAATGAGCAGTTCTTC.

The chain joins TRBV6-5 to TRBJ2-5; 11 bases agree with TRBD1. Per germline, CDR1 MNHEY and CDR2 SVGAGI. The CDR3 consists of 14 residues. The V gene end was trimmed by 6 bases and the J gene end by 4 bases; junction bases not matched to a gene: 4. DNA for the CDR3: TGTGCCAGCAGCGGGACAGGGGGGCGAGAGACCCAGTACTTC. Translating gives CASSGTGGRETQYF.

The rearrangement joins TRBV9 to TRBJ1-3, with a tentative D call TRBD1 (6 bases). The CDR3 length is 17 residues. CDR1 is SGDLS, CDR2 YYNGEE, per germline. V was trimmed by 0 bases and J by 2 bases, leaving 15 bases between them. The chain's CDR3 is CASSVEFRGATGNTIYF. The DNA of the CDR3 is TGTGCCAGCAGCGTAGAATTCCGGGGGGCGACTGGAAACACCATATATTTT.

The genes are TRBV4-1 and TRBJ2-3; 9 nucleotides match TRBD2. The CDR3 covers 20 residues. The germline V gene encodes CDR1 MGHRA and CDR2 YSYEKL. With V trimmed by 0 bases and J by 4 bases, 17 bases remained unmatched. In DNA form, the CDR3 reads TGCGCCAGCAGCCAAGAACCTATCACAGGGCTAGCGGGGCTCCCAGATACGCAGTATTTT. Residues: CASSQEPITGLAGLPDTQYF.

The chain is built from TRBV5-4 and TRBJ2-5; no clear D gene. Germline assignment: CDR1 SGHNT and CDR2 YYREEE (reference sequence). CDR3 length: 14 amino acids. The ends were cut back, 4 bases at V and 5 bases at J, with 15 bases in the middle. CDR3 region: CASSEQITRETQYF. Written as DNA, the CDR3 is TGTGCCAGCAGCGAACAGATTACCCGGGAGACCCAGTACTTC.

The gene calls are TRBV3-1 (or the pseudogene TRBV3-2) and TRBJ1-1; tentative D call: TRBD1 (5 bases). The CDR3 has 12 residues. Germline V lookup: CDR1 LGHDT, CDR2 YNNKEL (reference sequence). V was clipped by 4 bases and J by 8 bases, with 11 bases between them. CDR3 protein: CASSRFSGEAFF. In DNA form, the CDR3 reads TGTGCCAGCAGCCGATTTTCAGGGGAAGCTTTCTTT.

The chain employs TRBV7-2 and TRBJ1-4, with D uncertain. CDR3 length equals 16 residues. V lost 3 bases, J lost 0 bases, and 11 bases lay in between. CDR1 and CDR2 from the germline V gene are SGHTA and FQGNSA. The DNA for the CDR3 is TGTGCCAGCAGCTTGTCGCAGGAGGCAACTAATGAAAAACTGTTTTTT. It specifies CASSLSQEATNEKLFF.

The chain uses TRBV6-5 and TRBJ2-1, with TRBD1 as a possible D gene (5 bases). In germline, CDR1 is MNHEY, CDR2 SVGAGI. This CDR3 is 15 amino acids long. V was cut by 4 bases and J by 3 bases, with 13 bases left in between. The CDR3 DNA sequence: TGTGCCAGCAGTTCCACAGGTTCATTCTACAATGAGCAGTTCTTC. Translation gives CASSSTGSFYNEQFF.

The CDR3 DNA follows: TGCGCCAGCAGCTTGGAGGCGGGGGTGAACACTGAAGCTTTCTTT. Residues: CASSLEAGVNTEAFF. The chain combines TRBV5-1 with TRBJ1-1, with D perhaps TRBD1 (5 bases). The CDR3 has 15 amino acids. V lost 0 bases, J lost 0 bases, and 9 bases lay in between. Germline CDR1 SGHRS, CDR2 YFSETQ.

The chain has TRBV2 and TRBJ1-2; perhaps TRBD1 as D (6 bases). CDR1 SNHLY and CDR2 FYNNEI come from the germline V gene. CDR3 size: 15 residues. Between the trimmed V and J ends, which lost 8 bases and 4 bases, there was a span of 20 bases. In DNA, the CDR3 is TGTGCCAGCGGAGGGGGGGGCTGGGCATTCTATGGCTACACCTTC. Amino acid sequence: CASGGGGWAFYGYTF.

V usage is TRBV24-1 and J usage is TRBJ2-2; 7 positions agree with TRBD1. From germline, CDR1 is KGHDR and CDR2 SFDVKD. Trimming at V came to 0 bases and at J to 0 bases, leaving 3 bases not matched to a gene. The CDR3 has 17 amino acids. CDR3 residues: CATSDLQTGANTGELFF. The CDR3 nucleotides are TGTGCCACCAGTGATTTGCAAACAGGGGCGAACACCGGGGAGCTGTTTTTT.

V and J are TRBV5-1 and TRBJ1-1, with D unclear. CDR3 size: 14 residues. V was trimmed by 0 bases and J by 6 bases, leaving 12 bases between them. Germline V gene lookup returns CDR1 SGHRS and CDR2 YFSETQ. For the CDR3, the DNA is TGCGCCAGCAGCTTGGGAGGTTACGCCGCTGAAGCTTTCTTT. It yields the protein CASSLGGYAAEAFF.

The gene calls are TRBV29-1 and TRBJ1-2, with 7 positions matching TRBD1. The germline V gene encodes CDR1 SQVTM and CDR2 ANQGSEA. Unmatched junction bases numbered 6, after V lost 7 bases and J lost 7 bases. This CDR3 has 11 residues. CDR3 in DNA: TGCAGCGCCGTGAACAGGGGTGGCTACACCTTC. This encodes CSAVNRGGYTF.

This clone was recorded once. The chain is built from TRBV29-1 and TRBJ1-1; 9 bases are shared with TRBD1. J lost 0 bases, V lost 6 bases, and 8 bases had no gene match. The CDR3 spans 15 residues. Germline V lookup: CDR1 SQVTM, CDR2 ANQGSEA. CDR3 protein: CSVGQGRIMNTEAFF. CDR3 nucleotides: TGCAGCGTGGGACAGGGAAGAATTATGAACACTGAAGCTTTCTTT.

This chain joins TRBV7-6 and TRBJ1-2; 7 positions agree with TRBD1. V gave up 5 bases and J gave up 2 bases; unmatched junction bases: 2. This CDR3 contains 13 residues. CDR1 SGHVS and CDR2 FNYEAQ come from the germline V gene. The CDR3 sequence: CASSPDRNYGYTF. The CDR3 DNA follows: TGTGCCAGCAGCCCGGACAGGAACTATGGCTACACCTTC.

The V and J genes are TRBV12-2 and TRBJ1-1; the D segment call TRBD1 is taken from the table without a DNA check. TRBV12-2 is assigned pseudogene status. The CDR3 extends over 17 amino acids. This CDR3 is CASRLAWQGTGNTEAFF. For the CDR3, the DNA is TGTGCAAGTCGCTTAGCCTGGCAGGGGACGGGGAACACTGAAGCTTTCTTT.

V usage is TRBV10-3 and J usage is TRBJ1-2; 7 positions agree with TRBD1. The ends lost 4 bases at V and 6 bases at J; junction bases unmatched: 17. The germline CDR1 and CDR2 sequences are ENHRY and SYGVKD. The length of the CDR3 is 17 residues. This CDR3 is CAISVGETGRYIDGYTF. The CDR3 nucleotides are TGTGCCATCAGTGTAGGAGAGACAGGGCGGTATATCGATGGCTACACCTTC.

This clone occurred once. The chain joins TRBV19 to TRBJ2-1; 10 nucleotides agree with TRBD2. V was clipped by 1 base and J by 6 bases; unmatched bases: 6. CDR3 length equals 16 residues. Germline CDR1 and CDR2: LNHDA and SQIVND (reference sequence). Here the CDR3 reads CASSIVFSGGANEQFF. The CDR3 region has the DNA TGTGCCAGTAGTATAGTTTTCAGCGGGGGGGCCAATGAGCAGTTCTTC.

V gene TRBV30 combines with J gene TRBJ1-1, with 10 nucleotides matching TRBD1. CDR3 length equals 13 residues. Per germline, CDR1 GTSNPN and CDR2 SVGIG (reference sequence). Trimming at V came to 8 bases and at J to 1 base, leaving 4 bases not matched to a gene. CDR3 coding DNA: TGTGCCCGACGGACAGGGGGGAACACTGAAGCTTTCTTT. Translating it yields CARRTGGNTEAFF.

J is TRBJ2-3 and V is TRBV3-1 (or the pseudogene TRBV3-2); D gene uncertain. Trimming removed 8 bases at V and 7 bases at J, with 10 bases between. The CDR3 has 11 amino acids. Germline-derived CDR1 and CDR2 are LGHDT and YNNKEL (reference sequence). CDR3 loop: CASSQGNTQYF. The CDR3 DNA reads TGTGCCAGCTCCCAAGGTAATACGCAGTATTTT.

This clone was picked up a small number of times. This chain uses TRBV5-1 with TRBJ2-7, with 9 positions matching TRBD2. V lost 3 bases and J lost 3; bases outside the gene matches: 4. There are 14 residues in the CDR3. Germline V CDR1 and CDR2: SGHRS, YFSETQ. The CDR3 sequence: CASSSSSGNYEQYF. As DNA, the CDR3 is TGCGCCAGCAGCTCCTCTAGCGGGAACTACGAGCAGTACTTC.

This clone appeared once. The chain couples TRBV9 to TRBJ2-1; the match to TRBD2 covers 15 bases. The junction had 6 bases not matched to a gene; V was cut back by 4 bases and J by 7 bases. In germline, CDR1 is SGDLS, CDR2 YYNGEE. The length of the CDR3 is 16 residues. CDR3 region: CASSMGLAGGGNEQFF. Here the CDR3 DNA reads TGTGCCAGCAGCATGGGACTAGCGGGGGGAGGGAATGAGCAGTTCTTC. Full variable domain (rest looked up from reference TRBV9 and TRBJ2-1): DSGVTQTPKHLITATGQRVTLRCSPRSGDLSVYWYQQSLDQGLQFLIQYYNGEERAKGNILERFSAQQFPDLHSELNLSSLELGDSALYFCASSMGLAGGGNEQFFGPGTRLTVL.

CDR3 region: CASSEAQRTGSNVLTF. In DNA, the CDR3 is TGTGCCAGCAGTGAAGCGCAGAGGACAGGGTCAAACGTCCTGACTTTC. The chain employs TRBV2 and TRBJ2-6; 8 bases agree with TRBD1. Germline trimming cut 0 bases from V and 10 bases from J; bases unmatched to any gene: 8. The CDR3 length is 16 residues. Germline-derived CDR1 and CDR2 are SNHLY and FYNNEI.

The chain recombines TRBV19 with TRBJ1-1; the D gene is possibly TRBD1 (5 bases). Trimming took 3 bases from V and 4 from J, leaving 9 bases between them. CDR3 length: 13 residues. CDR1 and CDR2 (germline): LNHDA, SQIVND (reference sequence). The CDR3, as DNA: TGTGCCAGTAGTATGAGGGGAGGCACTGAAGCTTTCTTT. Protein sequence: CASSMRGGTEAFF.

This chain connects TRBV2 to TRBJ1-5, with D possibly TRBD1 on 6 matching bases. CDR1 and CDR2 from the germline V gene are SNHLY and FYNNEI. V gave up 4 bases and J gave up 1 base, with 8 bases separating them. The CDR3 contains 14 residues. The CDR3 loop is CASSVGTSNQPQHF. The CDR3 DNA sequence: TGTGCCAGCAGTGTTGGGACAAGCAATCAGCCCCAGCATTTT. The whole variable domain, filled in from reference TRBV2 and TRBJ1-5, reads EPEVTQTPSHQVTQMGQEVILRCVPISNHLYFYWYRQILGQKVEFLVSFYNNEISEKSEIFDDQFSVERPDGSNFTLKIRSTKLEDSAMYFCASSVGTSNQPQHFGDGTRLSIL.

The V and J genes are TRBV7-2 and TRBJ1-2, with D possibly TRBD1 on 6 matching bases. V was clipped by 5 bases and J by 8 bases, with 15 bases between them. Per germline, CDR1 SGHTA and CDR2 FQGNSA. This CDR3 has 13 amino acids. In DNA, the CDR3 is TGTGCCAGCAGCCTGGGATGGACAGTAGGCTACACCTTC. It is translated as CASSLGWTVGYTF.

V and J are TRBV18 and TRBJ1-2, with a weak D call TRBD1 (5 bases). The V end was cut by 3 bases, the J end by 5 bases, with 10 bases between. The CDR3 has 13 amino acids. Germline assignment: CDR1 KGHSH and CDR2 LQKENI. DNA for the CDR3: TGTGCCAGCTCACCCGAGGGACTATATGGCTACACCTTC. Encoded protein: CASSPEGLYGYTF.

This chain joins TRBV18 and TRBJ1-2; TRBD1 matches 9 bases. Germline V CDR1 and CDR2: KGHSH, LQKENI. This CDR3 comprises 13 residues. J was trimmed by 7 bases and V by 3 bases; bases with no gene match: 3. CDR3 loop: CASSPGTGSGYTF. The CDR3 DNA reads TGTGCCAGCTCACCCGGGACAGGGTCTGGCTACACCTTC.